A single T cell receptor (beta chain) is shown here with its context. The record originates from a study of blood T cell repertoires in COVID-19. As for the study in general: Spain, Italy and the United States supplied samples that represented acute and convalescent COVID-19. PBMCs, B-cell-depleted T cells, or T cells provided the cDNA or gDNA that made up the material.

In the original workflow: Scientists estimated how many nucleated cells there were by amplifying reference gene primers. Libraries were prepared by immunoSEQ multiplex PCR; TCRdb keeps only in-frame clonotypes and omits some of them. Clone size and the V and J calls come from that table; the DNA yielded D and trimming. The table lists about 150,000 clones, roughly 91% of them singletons. The sequence derives from a man in his 60s with active or convalescent COVID-19. Sequencing was done on a sample of peripheral blood.

CDR3 nucleotides: TGTGCCAGCAGACCCGGGACAGGGGGCACAGAGACCCAGTACTTC. This codes for CASRPGTGGTETQYF. This chain links TRBV2 with TRBJ2-5, with 12 bases that match TRBD1. Germline CDR1 is SNHLY and CDR2 is FYNNEI. CDR3 length: 15 residues. The J segment lost 4 bases and the V segment lost 6 bases, leaving 6 bases of the junction unmatched.